This TCR beta chain appears in the sequencing data of a study of cytotoxic CD8 clonotypes in ibrutinib-treated CLL. Study-wide context: The authors obtained response samples at a median of around eleven months of treatment, range 6 to 36.

This clone occurred once. Its antigen is still unknown. The table came from immunoSEQ multiplex PCR; TCRdb's copy has only in-frame clones and leaves some out. The sample carries about 22,000 clones, approximately 71% recorded once. Study-level results: Rare overall, public clonotypes shrank or held steady under therapy. Sustained-remission and progressing patients' sampling times differed. Upon ibrutinib response clonality rose, and upon progression it fell back toward baseline.

With 2 bases removed from V and 1 base from J, the gap between germline ends came to 13 bases. This CDR3 comprises 16 residues. Per the germline V gene, CDR1 is SGHAT and CDR2 is FQNNGV. The chain uses TRBV11-2 and TRBJ2-3, with D maybe TRBD2 (5 bases). The sample here was PBMCs, taken after 12 months of ibrutinib treatment. The clonotype originates from a human donor with chronic lymphocytic leukemia. Written as DNA, the CDR3 is TGTGCCAGCAGCTTAAGGTTTCGAGCGGGCACAGATACGCAGTATTTT. Translated, it gives CASSLRFRAGTDTQYF.